The clone carrying this TCR beta chain has a count of ten or more. Its cognate antigen is unknown. One end of the junction varies from germline; a read error may be responsible. Time point indicated: persistent/refractory GD, antithyroid drugs over 5 years with positive TRAb. After RNA was extracted from PBMCs, the TCR library was made from it. These data come from a study of regulatory T cells in long-lasting Graves disease. Study context: Persistent Graves' disease denoted over 5 years of antithyroid drugs plus positive TSH receptor antibodies.

The CDR3 contains 12 residues. Germline CDR1 and CDR2: SNHLY and FYNNEI. CDR3-region Arm-PCR and iRepertoire HTBI primers produced the TCR beta libraries. TCRdb re-analysed the multiplex PCR reads in MiXCR, keeping a single row per CDR3 protein. The sample carries 600,000 to 850,000 distinct CDR3 sequences, about 32% recorded once. Regarding the study as a whole: Whereas new patients shared 950 to 1,000 public clonotypes, persistent patients shared more, at about 2,500. Persistent-disease Graves' patients showed less TCR diversity than new cases.

Sequences were derived from peripheral blood mononuclear cells (PBMCs), sampled when the disease was refractory, from a patient treated with antithyroid drugs. This sequence was found in a female donor with Graves disease. V usage is TRBV2 and J usage is TRBJ2-5; 9 bases agree with TRBD1. Written as DNA, the CDR3 is TGTGCCAGCAGAGGACAGGGGACTGAAGTCGGCTTC. Residues: CASRGQGTEVGF.